These 18 T cell receptor beta chains share one sample of origin, sequenced in a study of OX40 agonist ivuxolimab in advanced cancers. The table came from immunoSEQ multiplex PCR; TCRdb's copy has only in-frame clones and leaves some out. The table shows roughly 46,000 clones, with 84% occurring only once. This sample comprised CD4+ or CD8+ T cells sorted from blood, obtained in a trial of the OX40 agonist ivuxolimab. The source is an adult with an advanced solid tumor such as melanoma, head and neck, liver or kidney cancer.

This chain joins TRBV5-1 and TRBJ1-1, with D maybe TRBD1 (6 bases). V dropped 0 bases and J dropped 2 bases, with 17 bases sitting between them. The CDR3 spans 17 residues. The germline V gene encodes CDR1 SGHRS and CDR2 YFSETQ. The CDR3 loop reads CASSLGLGGAGNTEAFF. CDR3 DNA: TGCGCCAGCAGCTTGGGGTTGGGGGGCGCGGGAAACACTGAAGCTTTCTTT.

This CDR3 reads CASSEIPYTEAFF. The CDR3 DNA follows: TGTGCCAGCAGTGAAATACCGTACACTGAAGCTTTCTTT. The rearrangement uses TRBV2 and TRBJ1-1; D ambiguous. V was clipped by 2 bases and J by 3 bases, with 7 bases between them. The length of the CDR3 is 13 residues. Germline CDR1 reads SNHLY; CDR2 reads FYNNEI.

This chain connects TRBV19 to TRBJ1-5; the D is unclear. CDR1 LNHDA and CDR2 SQIVND come from the germline V gene (reference sequence). Trimming took off 3 bases at V and 4 bases at J, with 10 bases between the two ends. The CDR3 totals 14 residues. This CDR3 is CASSIPNSNQPQHF. The CDR3 coding sequence is TGTGCCAGTAGTATTCCGAACTCAAATCAGCCCCAGCATTTT.

This rearrangement joins TRBV7-2 to TRBJ2-1; tentative D call: TRBD2 (5 bases). CDR1 and CDR2 from the germline V gene are SGHTA and FQGNSA. The CDR3 is 16 residues long. Trimming took off 5 bases at V and 0 bases at J, with 14 bases between the two ends. This chain's CDR3 is CASSRLLGSSYNEQFF. The CDR3 DNA reads TGTGCCAGCAGCCGCCTACTAGGGAGCTCCTACAATGAGCAGTTCTTC.

This sequence joins TRBV11-3 and TRBJ1-5, with a weak D call TRBD1 (5 bases). This CDR3 is built from 16 residues. CDR1 SGHNT and CDR2 YENEEA come from the germline V gene. V gave up 2 bases and J gave up 0 bases, with 11 bases separating them. Here the CDR3 DNA reads TGTGCCAGCAGCTTAAATGGGGCAGGTAGCAATCAGCCCCAGCATTTT. Its protein product is CASSLNGAGSNQPQHF.

This chain joins TRBV5-1 and TRBJ1-1; D is undetermined. Germline CDR1 is SGHRS and CDR2 is YFSETQ. This CDR3 spans 14 amino acids. V shed 3 bases and J shed 0 bases, with 9 bases lying between them. CDR3: CASSSAGLNTEAFF. The CDR3 DNA is TGCGCCAGCAGCTCAGCGGGGTTGAACACTGAAGCTTTCTTT.

This chain joins TRBV19 and TRBJ1-5; the D is unclear. Trimming stripped 3 bases from V and 0 bases from J, with 3 bases between. Germline V gene data show CDR1 as LNHDA and CDR2 as SQIVND (reference sequence). The CDR3 spans 13 residues. The CDR3 spells CASSMNSNQPQHF. CDR3 DNA: TGTGCCAGTAGTATGAATAGCAATCAGCCCCAGCATTTT.

This clone was counted once. The rearrangement joins TRBV7-9 to TRBJ2-1; TRBD2 matches at 7 bases. With V trimmed by 2 bases and J by 5 bases, 9 bases remained unmatched. This CDR3 has 16 residues. Per the germline V gene, CDR1 is SEHNR and CDR2 is FQNEAQ (reference sequence). Here the CDR3 DNA reads TGTGCCAGCAGCTTACGTGGCGGGAGAACCCACAATGAGCAGTTCTTC. Encoded protein: CASSLRGGRTHNEQFF.

The gene calls are TRBV28 and TRBJ1-6, with TRBD1 matching over 7 bases. CDR1 and CDR2 (germline): MDHEN, SYDVKM. CDR3 size: 15 residues. V shed 6 bases, J shed 7 bases, and the junction held 9 bases outside the gene matches. The CDR3 nucleotides read TGTGCCAGCAGCCGCGTCGACAGGGTGAATTCACCCCTCCACTTT. The encoded protein is CASSRVDRVNSPLHF.

The rearrangement uses TRBV6-5 and TRBJ2-3; perhaps TRBD1 as D (6 bases). Germline V gene lookup returns CDR1 MNHEY and CDR2 SVGAGI. The CDR3 runs 15 residues. V was clipped by 5 bases and J by 6 bases, with 18 bases between them. The CDR3 reads CASSLISGDGDTQYF. The CDR3, as DNA: TGTGCCAGCAGTCTTATTTCAGGGGATGGCGATACGCAGTATTTT.

The chain has TRBV6-6 and TRBJ1-1; D is unresolved. Germline V gives CDR1 MNHNY, CDR2 SVGAGI (reference sequence). The CDR3 spans 13 residues. Trimming stripped 7 bases from V and 1 base from J, with 10 bases between. The CDR3 protein is CASIRVGNTEAFF. In nucleotides, the CDR3 is TGTGCCAGCATTCGGGTAGGGAACACTGAAGCTTTCTTT.

By share, this clone ranks as medium-sized. V usage is TRBV7-2 and J usage is TRBJ2-7; D is unclear. CDR1 SGHTA and CDR2 FQGNSA come from the germline V gene. V lost 5 bases to trimming and J lost 2 bases, with 10 bases between them. This CDR3 is built from 13 residues. The CDR3 is CASSPVQTYEQYF. As DNA, the CDR3 is TGTGCCAGCAGCCCCGTACAAACCTACGAGCAGTACTTC.

This clone has just a few counts. The chain couples TRBV27 to TRBJ1-6; TRBD1 matches at 7 bases. Germline-derived CDR1 and CDR2 are MNHEY and SMNVEV (reference sequence). The V gene end was trimmed by 8 bases and the J gene end by 7 bases; junction bases not matched to a gene: 5. The CDR3 consists of 13 residues. As DNA, the CDR3 is TGTGCCAGCTCGCCAGGGGGAAATTCACCCCTCCACTTT. Amino acids: CASSPGGNSPLHF.

This clone is a singleton in its sample. The rearrangement links TRBV29-1 to TRBJ2-7, with D unclear. Trimming removed 5 bases at V and 0 bases at J, with 11 bases between. Per germline, CDR1 SQVTM and CDR2 ANQGSEA. This CDR3 region has 13 residues. The chain's CDR3 is CSVSQFSSYEQYF. The CDR3 region has the DNA TGCAGCGTTTCCCAATTCAGCTCCTACGAGCAGTACTTC.

The chain links TRBV5-6 to TRBJ2-5; 8 nucleotides match TRBD1. CDR1 is SGHDT, CDR2 YYEEEE, per germline. V shed 1 base, J shed 4 bases, and the junction held 3 bases outside the gene matches. This CDR3 is 14 amino acids long. The CDR3 region is CASSLSGGGETQYF. The CDR3, as DNA: TGTGCCAGCAGCTTGTCAGGGGGCGGAGAGACCCAGTACTTC.

The chain uses TRBV29-1 and TRBJ1-2, with D possibly TRBD1 on 5 matching bases. V lost 0 bases and J 3 bases, leaving 11 bases between the germline ends. Per the germline V gene, CDR1 is SQVTM and CDR2 is ANQGSEA. The CDR3 loop spans 14 amino acids. The CDR3 nucleotides are TGCAGCGTTGAAGATCGGGGGGGATACTATGGCTACACCTTC. Protein sequence: CSVEDRGGYYGYTF.

This clone was found once. This chain connects TRBV5-1 to TRBJ1-3, with D possibly TRBD1 on 6 matching bases. The CDR3 spans 14 residues. The germline V gene has CDR1 SGHRS and CDR2 YFSETQ. V lost 7 bases, J lost 1 base, and 12 bases lay in between. The DNA of the CDR3 is TGCGCCAGCCGAGAACAGGGTTCTGGAAACACCATATATTTT. Translating it yields CASREQGSGNTIYF.

This clone was counted once. This chain links TRBV19 with TRBJ2-2; possible D gene TRBD1, 6 bases. Germline V gene sequence: CDR1 LNHDA, CDR2 SQIVND (reference sequence). There are 15 residues in the CDR3. Trimming took off 6 bases at V and 1 base at J, with 12 bases between the two ends. The CDR3 reads CASSKTGLNTGELFF. Written as DNA, the CDR3 is TGTGCCAGTAGCAAGACAGGCCTGAACACCGGGGAGCTGTTTTTT.